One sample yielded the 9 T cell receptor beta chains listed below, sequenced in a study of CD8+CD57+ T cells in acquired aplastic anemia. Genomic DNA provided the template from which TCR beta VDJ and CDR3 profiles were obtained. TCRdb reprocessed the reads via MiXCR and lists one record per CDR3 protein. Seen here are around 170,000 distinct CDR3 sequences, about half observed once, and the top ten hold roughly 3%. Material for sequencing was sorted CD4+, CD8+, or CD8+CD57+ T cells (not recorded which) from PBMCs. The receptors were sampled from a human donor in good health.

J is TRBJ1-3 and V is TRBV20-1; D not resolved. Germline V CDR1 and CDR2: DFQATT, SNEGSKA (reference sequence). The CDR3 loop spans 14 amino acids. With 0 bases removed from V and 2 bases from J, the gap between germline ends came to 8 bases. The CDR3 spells CSARDLLAGNTIYF. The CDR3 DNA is TGCAGTGCTAGAGATCTCCTTGCTGGAAACACCATATATTTT.

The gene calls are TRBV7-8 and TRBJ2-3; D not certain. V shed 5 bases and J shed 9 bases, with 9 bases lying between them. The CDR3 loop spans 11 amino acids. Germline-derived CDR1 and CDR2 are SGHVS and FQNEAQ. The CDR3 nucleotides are TGTGCCAGCAGCCGCCCATCCACGCAGTATTTT. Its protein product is CASSRPSTQYF.

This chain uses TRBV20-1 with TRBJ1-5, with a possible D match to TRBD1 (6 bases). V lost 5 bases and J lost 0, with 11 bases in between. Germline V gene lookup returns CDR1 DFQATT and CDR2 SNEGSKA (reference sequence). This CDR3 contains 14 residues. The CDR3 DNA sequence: TGCAGTGCTGAAGGACAGTATAGCAATCAGCCCCAGCATTTT. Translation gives CSAEGQYSNQPQHF.

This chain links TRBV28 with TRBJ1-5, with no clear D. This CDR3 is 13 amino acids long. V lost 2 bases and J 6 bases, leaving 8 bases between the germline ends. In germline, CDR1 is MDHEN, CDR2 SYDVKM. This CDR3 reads CASSLGRGQPQHF. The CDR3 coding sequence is TGTGCCAGCAGTTTAGGGCGAGGTCAGCCCCAGCATTTT.

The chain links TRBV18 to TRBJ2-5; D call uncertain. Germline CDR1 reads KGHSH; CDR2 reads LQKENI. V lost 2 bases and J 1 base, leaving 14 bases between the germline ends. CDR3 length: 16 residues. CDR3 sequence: CASSPTIQRIQETQYF. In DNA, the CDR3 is TGTGCCAGCTCACCAACTATCCAGCGTATCCAAGAGACCCAGTACTTC.

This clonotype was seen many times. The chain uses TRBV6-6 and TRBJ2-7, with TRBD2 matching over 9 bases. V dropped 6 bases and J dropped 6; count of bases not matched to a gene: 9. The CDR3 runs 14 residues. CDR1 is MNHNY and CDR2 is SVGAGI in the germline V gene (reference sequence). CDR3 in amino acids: CASSLGSGRGEQYF. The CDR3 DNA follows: TGTGCCAGCAGCCTCGGTAGCGGGAGAGGCGAGCAGTACTTC.

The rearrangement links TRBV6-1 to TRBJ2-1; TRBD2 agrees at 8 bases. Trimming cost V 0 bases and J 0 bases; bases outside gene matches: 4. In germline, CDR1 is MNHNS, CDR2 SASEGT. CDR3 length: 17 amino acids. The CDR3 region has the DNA TGTGCCAGCAGTGAAGCCGTCGCGGGAGGCTCCTACAATGAGCAGTTCTTC. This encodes CASSEAVAGGSYNEQFF.

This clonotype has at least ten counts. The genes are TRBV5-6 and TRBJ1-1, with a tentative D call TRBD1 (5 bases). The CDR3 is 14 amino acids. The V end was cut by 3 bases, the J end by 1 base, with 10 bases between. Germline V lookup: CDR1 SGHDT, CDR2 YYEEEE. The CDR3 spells CASSWRGGNTEAFF. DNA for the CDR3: TGTGCCAGCAGCTGGAGGGGTGGGAACACTGAAGCTTTCTTT.

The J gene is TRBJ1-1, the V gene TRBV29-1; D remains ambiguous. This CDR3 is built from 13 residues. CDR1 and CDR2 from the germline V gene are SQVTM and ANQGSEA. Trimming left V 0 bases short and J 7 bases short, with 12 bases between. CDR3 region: CSVEDLRQLEAFF. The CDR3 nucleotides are TGCAGCGTTGAAGACTTGAGACAACTTGAAGCTTTCTTT.